This T cell receptor (beta chain) is from a study of blood T cell repertoires in COVID-19. About the study: Sites in the United States, Italy and Spain provided acute and convalescent COVID-19 samples. The cDNA or gDNA used as material had been derived from T cells, B-cell-depleted T cells, or PBMCs.

Germline trimming cut 4 bases from V and 5 bases from J; bases unmatched to any gene: 8. Germline V gene lookup returns CDR1 LGHDT and CDR2 YNNKEL (reference sequence). The CDR3 sequence is 15 residues long. Methods used by the authors: Reference gene primer amplification gave nucleated cell count estimates. Sequenced by immunoSEQ multiplex PCR; TCRdb stores in-frame clones only, minus some. That table supplies the V and J calls and clone size; D and trimming were determined from the DNA. Of about 40,000 clones in the sample, just under 85% were seen once. Specimen: peripheral blood. This TCR was sampled from an older woman with acute or convalescent COVID-19. The chain employs TRBV3-1 (or the pseudogene TRBV3-2) and TRBJ2-3; TRBD2 matches at 8 bases. DNA for the CDR3: TGTGCCAGCAGCCCCGGACTAGCTTCGCGAGATACGCAGTATTTT. Translated: CASSPGLASRDTQYF.